These 24 T cell receptor beta chains were all obtained from the same sample, sequenced in a study of response to subunit inactivated influenza vaccine. TCRdb re-analysed the RT-PCR reads in MiXCR, keeping a single row per CDR3 protein. The sample has 150,000 to 200,000 distinct CDR3 sequences, about a tenth seen once. Sequenced material: non-naive T cells sorted from PBMCs, taken on the day of vaccination. The receptor source for this set is a man aged 50 or older who received an inactivated influenza vaccine.

This clonotype has a count of ten or more. CDR3 in amino acids: CASSQDPLTNREGPQETQYF. CDR3 sequence (DNA): TGTGCCAGCAGCCAAGATCCCCTAACCAACAGGGAGGGTCCACAAGAGACCCAGTACTTC. V usage is TRBV3-1 and J usage is TRBJ2-5, with a weak D call TRBD2 (7 bases). The CDR3 sequence is 20 residues long. The V gene's germline CDR1 is LGHDT and CDR2 YNNKEL (reference sequence). The V end lost 0 bases, the J end lost 2 bases, and 25 bases lay between the germline ends.

The chain recombines TRBV7-2 with TRBJ1-6; D ambiguous. The CDR3 covers 12 residues. Germline lookup yields CDR1 SGHTA and CDR2 FQGNSA. Trimming left V 1 base short and J 10 bases short, with 5 bases between. CDR3 amino acids: CASSLDFSPLHF. The CDR3 DNA follows: TGTGCCAGCAGCTTAGATTTCTCACCCCTCCACTTT.

The chain has TRBV28 and TRBJ1-2, with TRBD1 matching 8 bases. Germline loops: CDR1 MDHEN, CDR2 SYDVKM. Trimming took 4 bases from V and 1 from J; bases not matched to a gene: 8. The CDR3 length is 16 residues. The CDR3 DNA is TGTGCCAGCAGTTCGGGACAGGCGGCCCTTAACTATGGCTACACCTTC. It is translated as CASSSGQAALNYGYTF.

The rearrangement uses TRBV3-1 and TRBJ2-7; D gene ambiguous. Deletions cut 4 bases from V and 2 bases from J, with 12 bases between. The germline V gene encodes CDR1 LGHDT and CDR2 YNNKEL (reference sequence). The CDR3 is made up of 14 amino acids. For the CDR3, the DNA is TGTGCCAGCAGCCCCTGGTCTAGTCCCTACGAGCAGTACTTC. It specifies CASSPWSSPYEQYF.

This clonotype was seen a handful of times. DNA of the CDR3: TGTGCCAGCAGCCAAATAGCCCTTGGAAACACCATATATTTT. It encodes CASSQIALGNTIYF. The chain couples TRBV14 to TRBJ1-3; D not resolved. V was shortened by 2 bases and J by 3 bases, with 8 bases between the two germline ends. Germline loops: CDR1 SGHDN, CDR2 FVKESK. There are 14 residues in the CDR3. Complete variable domain (other parts from reference TRBV14 and TRBJ1-3): EAGVTQFPSHSVIEKGQTVTLRCDPISGHDNLYWYRRVMGKEIKFLLHFVKESKQDESGMPNNRFLAERTGGTYSTLKVQPAELEDSGVYFCASSQIALGNTIYFGEGSWLTVV.

This clonotype has just a few counts. The chain joins TRBV11-3 to TRBJ2-2, with D perhaps TRBD1 (5 bases). Germline assignment: CDR1 SGHNT and CDR2 YENEEA. The V end lost 0 bases, the J end lost 8 bases, and 13 bases lay between the germline ends. The CDR3 length is 15 residues. CDR3 coding DNA: TGTGCCAGCAGCTTAGAGGGGCCGCCCTCGGGGGAGCTGTTTTTT. Amino acid sequence: CASSLEGPPSGELFF.

This clonotype was seen a handful of times. The rearrangement joins TRBV30 to TRBJ2-3; D perhaps matches TRBD2 (5 bases). Trimming took off 2 bases at V and 6 bases at J, with 15 bases between the two ends. Looked up from germline, CDR1 is GTSNPN and CDR2 is SVGIG (reference sequence). The CDR3 has 14 residues. The CDR3 DNA is TGTGCCTGGAGTACGGGATCCCGAATGGATACGCAGTATTTT. This sequence encodes CAWSTGSRMDTQYF.

This clonotype was seen repeatedly, ten times or more. CDR3 nucleotides: TGCAGTGCTACACCGGGACAGGGTATCTCCTATGAGCAGTTCTTC. This sequence encodes CSATPGQGISYEQFF. V is TRBV20-1 and J is TRBJ2-1; TRBD1 matches 9 bases. V trimming: 4 bases; J trimming: 8 bases; junction bases outside the gene matches: 12. The CDR3 totals 15 residues. Looked up from germline, CDR1 is DFQATT and CDR2 is SNEGSKA (reference sequence).

This clonotype was detected many times. This chain links TRBV4-1 with TRBJ2-3; TRBD1 agrees at 8 bases. The germline V gene encodes CDR1 MGHRA and CDR2 YSYEKL. This CDR3 has 15 amino acids. After removal of 4 bases from V and 0 bases from J, the junction contained 3 bases not matched to a gene. CDR3 amino acids: CASSRTGLSTDTQYF. CDR3 in DNA: TGCGCCAGCAGCCGGACAGGGCTAAGCACAGATACGCAGTATTTT.

The chain carries TRBV7-2 and TRBJ2-7; D could derive from TRBD1 or TRBD2 (7 bases each). The germline V gene has CDR1 SGHTA and CDR2 FQGNSA. This CDR3 is 16 amino acids long. The V and J ends lost 1 base and 7 bases respectively, with 20 bases between them. The CDR3 nucleotides read TGTGCCAGCAGCTTAGGACAGGGACTACGGTGGAGAGAGCAGTACTTC. The encoded protein is CASSLGQGLRWREQYF.

The rearrangement uses TRBV5-6 and TRBJ2-1, with 9 bases fitting TRBD2. J was trimmed by 7 bases and V by 3 bases; bases with no gene match: 11. Germline CDR1 is SGHDT and CDR2 is YYEEEE. The CDR3 runs 16 residues. The DNA of the CDR3 is TGTGCCAGCAGCTATCTTTCTGCGGGGGGGCCTAATGAGCAGTTCTTC. It specifies CASSYLSAGGPNEQFF. Complete variable domain (other parts from reference TRBV5-6 and TRBJ2-1): DAGVTQSPTHLIKTRGQQVTLRCSPKSGHDTVSWYQQALGQGPQFIFQYYEEEERQRGNFPDRFSGHQFPNYSSELNVNALLLGDSALYLCASSYLSAGGPNEQFFGPGTRLTVL.

This clonotype was recorded a few times. V and J are TRBV20-1 and TRBJ2-7; 10 positions agree with TRBD2. Trimming at V came to 7 bases and at J to 1 base, leaving 4 bases not matched to a gene. There are 13 residues in the CDR3. Looked up from germline, CDR1 is DFQATT and CDR2 is SNEGSKA (reference sequence). Written as DNA, the CDR3 is TGCAGTGTTCCGACTAGCGGGTCCTACGAGCAGTACTTC. Translation: CSVPTSGSYEQYF.

This clonotype came up a few times. The CDR3 loop reads CASSSQYLNTGELFF. CDR3 nucleotide sequence: TGTGCCAGCAGCTCTCAATACTTGAACACCGGGGAGCTGTTTTTT. V and J are TRBV12-3 or TRBV12-4 and TRBJ2-2; D is unresolved. V was cut by 6 bases and J by 1 base, with 12 bases left in between. The CDR3 runs 15 residues.

The J gene is TRBJ1-1, the V gene TRBV12-3 or TRBV12-4; the D is unclear. The CDR3 is made up of 14 amino acids. Trimming took 6 bases from V and 4 from J, leaving 15 bases between them. DNA for the CDR3: TGTGCCAGCAGCCCGATTGCGGGAATCACTGAAGCTTTCTTT. This codes for CASSPIAGITEAFF.

In DNA, the CDR3 is TGCAGCGTTGGGGGACTAGCGGGGGGGCTCTACAATGAGCAGTTCTTC. Protein sequence: CSVGGLAGGLYNEQFF. J is TRBJ2-1 and V is TRBV29-1, with 16 nucleotides matching TRBD2. V shed 4 bases, J shed 3 bases, and the junction held 3 bases outside the gene matches. This CDR3 is built from 16 residues. CDR1 SQVTM and CDR2 ANQGSEA come from the germline V gene.

This clonotype was seen a few times. The chain employs TRBV6-1 and TRBJ1-5, with a possible D match to TRBD1 (6 bases). The V gene lost 6 bases and the J gene lost 3 bases, with 15 bases spanning the gap. The length of the CDR3 is 15 residues. Per germline, CDR1 MNHNS and CDR2 SASEGT. The CDR3, as DNA: TGTGCCAGCAGCGCCGGGACATCCTCCAATCAGCCCCAGCATTTT. As protein: CASSAGTSSNQPQHF.

This clonotype came up a few times. This chain connects TRBV4-3 to TRBJ1-1, with a possible D match to TRBD1 (6 bases). The V end lost 3 bases, the J end lost 3 bases, and 11 bases lay between the germline ends. Germline assignment: CDR1 LGHNA and CDR2 YSLEER. This CDR3 is built from 14 residues. The CDR3 sequence is CASSHGPGDTEAFF. CDR3 DNA: TGCGCCAGCAGCCATGGCCCAGGGGACACTGAAGCTTTCTTT.

J is TRBJ2-7 and V is TRBV20-1; TRBD2 aligns across 9 bases. Germline CDR1 DFQATT, CDR2 SNEGSKA (reference sequence). The CDR3 has 12 residues. V was clipped by 5 bases and J by 6 bases; unmatched bases: 5. CDR3 sequence (DNA): TGCAGTGCTCCGGGACTAGCTGGCGAGCAGTACTTC. Translation: CSAPGLAGEQYF.

This clonotype was detected many times. This chain links TRBV5-1 with TRBJ2-1; D unresolved. Germline CDR1 reads SGHRS; CDR2 reads YFSETQ. Trimming removed 2 bases at V and 6 bases at J, with 12 bases between. This CDR3 spans 14 amino acids. CDR3 in DNA: TGCGCCAGCAGCTTCTCGGTGGGCCCCAATGAGCAGTTCTTC. This encodes CASSFSVGPNEQFF. Combining the CDR3 with reference TRBV5-1 and TRBJ2-1 gives the whole variable domain KAGVTQTPRYLIKTRGQQVTLSCSPISGHRSVSWYQQTPGQGLQFLFEYFSETQRNKGNFPGRFSGRQFSNSRSEMNVSTLELGDSALYLCASSFSVGPNEQFFGPGTRLTVL.

The J gene is TRBJ2-3, the V gene TRBV4-2, with D maybe TRBD1 (5 bases). There are 15 residues in the CDR3. V shed 5 bases and J shed 2 bases, with 14 bases lying between them. From germline, CDR1 is LGHNA and CDR2 YNFKEQ. The CDR3 coding sequence is TGTGCCAGCAGCTCCTTGAAGGACACCACAGATACGCAGTATTTT. It codes for CASSSLKDTTDTQYF.

This chain joins TRBV5-1 and TRBJ1-6; TRBD1 might be the D (6 bases). The germline V and J ends were trimmed by 4 bases and 7 bases, with 15 bases remaining between them. This CDR3 is built from 15 residues. CDR1 is SGHRS, CDR2 YFSETQ, per germline. The CDR3 coding sequence is TGCGCCAGCAGCAAAGACAGGAGTTTAAATTCACCCCTCCACTTT. Its protein product is CASSKDRSLNSPLHF.

This clonotype turned up a few times. The V gene is TRBV2, the J gene TRBJ2-7; D is undetermined. This CDR3 comprises 14 residues. The germline gives CDR1 SNHLY, CDR2 FYNNEI. Deletions cut 7 bases from V and 2 bases from J, with 15 bases between. CDR3 coding DNA: TGTGCCAGCATACCCCGGCTCGGCGCCTACGAGCAGTACTTC. The encoded protein is CASIPRLGAYEQYF.

The rearrangement joins TRBV10-3 to TRBJ1-2; no reliable D call. CDR1 ENHRY and CDR2 SYGVKD come from the germline V gene. The CDR3 is 13 amino acids. Trimming removed 4 bases from V and 4 bases from J, with 10 bases in between. CDR3: CAISVQNAYGYTF. The CDR3 bases are TGTGCCATCAGTGTTCAAAACGCCTATGGCTACACCTTC.

This clonotype was seen many times. The chain carries TRBV6-2 or TRBV6-3 and TRBJ1-5, with unresolved D. Looked up from germline, CDR1 is MNHEY and CDR2 is SVGEGT. This CDR3 spans 14 amino acids. V lost 5 bases and J 7 bases, leaving 15 bases between the germline ends. CDR3 loop: CASSHDAGAQPQHF. Written as DNA, the CDR3 is TGTGCCAGCAGTCATGATGCGGGAGCACAGCCCCAGCATTTT.